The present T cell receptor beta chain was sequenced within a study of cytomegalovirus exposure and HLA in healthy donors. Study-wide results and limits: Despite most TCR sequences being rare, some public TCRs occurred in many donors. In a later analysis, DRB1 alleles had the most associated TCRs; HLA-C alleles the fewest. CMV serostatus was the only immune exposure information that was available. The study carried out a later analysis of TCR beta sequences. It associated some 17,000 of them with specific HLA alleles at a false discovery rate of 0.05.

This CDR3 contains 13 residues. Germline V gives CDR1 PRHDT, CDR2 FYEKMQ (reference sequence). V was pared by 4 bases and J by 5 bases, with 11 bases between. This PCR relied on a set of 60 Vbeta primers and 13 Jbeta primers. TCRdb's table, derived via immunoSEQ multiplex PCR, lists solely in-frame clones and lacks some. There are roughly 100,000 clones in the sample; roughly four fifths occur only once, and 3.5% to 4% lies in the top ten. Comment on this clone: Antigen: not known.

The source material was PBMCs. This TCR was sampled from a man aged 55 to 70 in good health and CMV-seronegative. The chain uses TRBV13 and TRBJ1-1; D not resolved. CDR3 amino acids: CASSSRVGTEAFF. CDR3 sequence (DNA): TGTGCCAGCAGCTCTCGGGTGGGTACTGAAGCTTTCTTT.